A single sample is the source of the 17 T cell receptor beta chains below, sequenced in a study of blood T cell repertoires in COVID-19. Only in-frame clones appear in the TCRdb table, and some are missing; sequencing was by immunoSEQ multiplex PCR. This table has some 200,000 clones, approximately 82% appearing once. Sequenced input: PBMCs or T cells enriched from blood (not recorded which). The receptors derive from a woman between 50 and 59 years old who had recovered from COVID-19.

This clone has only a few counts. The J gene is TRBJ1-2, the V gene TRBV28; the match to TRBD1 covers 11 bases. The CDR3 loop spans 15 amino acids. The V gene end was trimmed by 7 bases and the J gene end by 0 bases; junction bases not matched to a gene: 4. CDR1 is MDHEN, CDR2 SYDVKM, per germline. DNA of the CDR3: TGTGCCAGCACGGACAGGGGGCGGACTAACTATGGCTACACCTTC. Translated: CASTDRGRTNYGYTF.

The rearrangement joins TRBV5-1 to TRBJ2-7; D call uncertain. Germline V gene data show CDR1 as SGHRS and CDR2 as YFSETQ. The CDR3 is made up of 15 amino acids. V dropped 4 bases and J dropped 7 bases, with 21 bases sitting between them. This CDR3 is CASSLERSAHQEQYF. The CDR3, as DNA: TGCGCCAGCAGCCTGGAGAGGAGCGCCCATCAGGAGCAGTACTTC.

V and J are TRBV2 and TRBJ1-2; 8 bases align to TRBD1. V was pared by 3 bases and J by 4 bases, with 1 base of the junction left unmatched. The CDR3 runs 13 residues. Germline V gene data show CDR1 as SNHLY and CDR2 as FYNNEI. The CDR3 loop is CASSDRGPYGYTF. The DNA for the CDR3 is TGTGCCAGCAGTGACAGGGGGCCCTATGGCTACACCTTC.

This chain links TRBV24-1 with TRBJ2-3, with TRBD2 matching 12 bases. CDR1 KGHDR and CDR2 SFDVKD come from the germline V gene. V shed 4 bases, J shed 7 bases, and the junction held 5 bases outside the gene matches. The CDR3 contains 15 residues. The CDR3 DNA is TGTGCCACCAGTGACGCTAGCGGGAGGGGTTATACGCAGTATTTT. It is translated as CATSDASGRGYTQYF.

The CDR3: CASSIDPGPGGEQYF. CDR3 DNA: TGTGCCAGTAGTATAGATCCCGGCCCGGGGGGCGAGCAGTACTTC. The gene calls are TRBV19 and TRBJ2-7; 7 bases map to TRBD2. The germline CDR1 and CDR2 sequences are LNHDA and SQIVND (reference sequence). The CDR3 loop spans 15 amino acids. V gave up 0 bases and J gave up 6 bases; unmatched junction bases: 8.

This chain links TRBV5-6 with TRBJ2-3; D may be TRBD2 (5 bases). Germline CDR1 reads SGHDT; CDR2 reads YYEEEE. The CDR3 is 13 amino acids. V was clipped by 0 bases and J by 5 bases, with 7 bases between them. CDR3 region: CASSLVEGDTQYF. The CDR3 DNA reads TGTGCCAGCAGCTTGGTAGAGGGAGATACGCAGTATTTT.

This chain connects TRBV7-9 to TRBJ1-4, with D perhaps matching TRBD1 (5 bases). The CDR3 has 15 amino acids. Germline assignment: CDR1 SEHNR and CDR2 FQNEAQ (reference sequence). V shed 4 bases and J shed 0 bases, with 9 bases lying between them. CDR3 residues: CASSSYRTTNEKLFF. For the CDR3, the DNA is TGTGCCAGCAGCTCTTACAGGACAACTAATGAAAAACTGTTTTTT.

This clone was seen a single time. CDR3 in DNA: TGTGCTAGTGGTTTGGGACTAGAAAGCACAGATACGCAGTATTTT. It encodes CASGLGLESTDTQYF. This chain links TRBV12-5 with TRBJ2-3, with a weak D call TRBD2 (6 bases). Per the germline V gene, CDR1 is LGHNT and CDR2 is FRNRAP. Trimming removed 1 base at V and 0 bases at J, with 8 bases between. The CDR3 sequence is 15 residues long.

The CDR3 sequence: CASSPGNTPDTQYF. CDR3 in DNA: TGTGCCAGCAGCCCGGGTAATACCCCAGATACGCAGTATTTT. V gene TRBV9 combines with J gene TRBJ2-3; D is unresolved. The V gene's germline CDR1 is SGDLS and CDR2 YYNGEE. The CDR3 runs to 14 residues. The V end was cut by 4 bases, the J end by 4 bases, with 13 bases between.

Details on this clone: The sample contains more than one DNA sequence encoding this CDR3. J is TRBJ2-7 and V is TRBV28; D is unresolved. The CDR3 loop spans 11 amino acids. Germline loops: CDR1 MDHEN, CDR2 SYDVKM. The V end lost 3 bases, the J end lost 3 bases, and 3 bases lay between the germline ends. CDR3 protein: CASSFYYEQYF. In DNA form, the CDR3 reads TGTGCCAGCAGTTTCTACTACGAGCAGTACTTC.

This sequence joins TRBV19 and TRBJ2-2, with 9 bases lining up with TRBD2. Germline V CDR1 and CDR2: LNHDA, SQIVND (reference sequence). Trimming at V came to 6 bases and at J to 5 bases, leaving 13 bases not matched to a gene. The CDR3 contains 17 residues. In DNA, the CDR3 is TGTGCCAGTAGCCTGGTATGGCGGGAGGGCCGTACCGGGGAGCTGTTTTTT. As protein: CASSLVWREGRTGELFF.

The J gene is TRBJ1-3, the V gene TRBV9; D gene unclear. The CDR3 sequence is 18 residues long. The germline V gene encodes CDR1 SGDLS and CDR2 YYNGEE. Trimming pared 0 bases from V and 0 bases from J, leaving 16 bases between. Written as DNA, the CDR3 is TGTGCCAGCAGCGTAGAAATGGAGGGCGACGACTCTGGAAACACCATATATTTT. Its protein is CASSVEMEGDDSGNTIYF.

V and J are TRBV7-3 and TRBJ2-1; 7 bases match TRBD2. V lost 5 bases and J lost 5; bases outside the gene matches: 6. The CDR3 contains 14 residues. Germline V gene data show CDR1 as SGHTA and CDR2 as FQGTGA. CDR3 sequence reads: CASSLGLVHNEQFF. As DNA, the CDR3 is TGTGCCAGCAGCCTCGGACTAGTTCACAATGAGCAGTTCTTC.

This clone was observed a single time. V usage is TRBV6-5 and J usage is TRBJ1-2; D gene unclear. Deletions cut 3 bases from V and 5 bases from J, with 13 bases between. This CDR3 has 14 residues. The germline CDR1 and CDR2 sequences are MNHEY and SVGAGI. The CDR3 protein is CASSYGPQTYGYTF. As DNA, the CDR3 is TGTGCCAGCAGTTATGGGCCTCAGACGTATGGCTACACCTTC.

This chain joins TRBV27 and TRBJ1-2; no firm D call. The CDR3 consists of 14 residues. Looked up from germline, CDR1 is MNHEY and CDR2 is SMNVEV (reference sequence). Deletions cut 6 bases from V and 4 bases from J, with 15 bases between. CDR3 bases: TGTGCCAGCAGGGGCGTTGGAAGCACCTATGGCTACACCTTC. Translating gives CASRGVGSTYGYTF.

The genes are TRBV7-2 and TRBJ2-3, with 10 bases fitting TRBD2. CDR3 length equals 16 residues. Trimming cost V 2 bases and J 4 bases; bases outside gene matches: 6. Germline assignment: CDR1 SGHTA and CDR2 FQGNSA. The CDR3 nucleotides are TGTGCCAGCAGCTTATTAGCGGGAGGCGCCCCAGATACGCAGTATTTT. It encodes CASSLLAGGAPDTQYF. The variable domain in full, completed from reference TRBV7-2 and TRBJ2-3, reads GAGVSQSPSNKVTEKGKDVELRCDPISGHTALYWYRQSLGQGLEFLIYFQGNSAPDKSGLPSDRFSAERTGGSVSTLTIQRTQQEDSAVYLCASSLLAGGAPDTQYFGPGTRLTVL.

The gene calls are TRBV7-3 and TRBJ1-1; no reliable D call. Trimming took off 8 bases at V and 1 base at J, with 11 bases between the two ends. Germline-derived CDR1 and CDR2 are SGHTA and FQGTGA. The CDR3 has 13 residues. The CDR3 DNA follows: TGTGCCAGCGCTGATTGGGCGAACACTGAAGCTTTCTTT. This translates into CASADWANTEAFF. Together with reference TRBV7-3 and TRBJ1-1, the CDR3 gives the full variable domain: GAGVSQTPSNKVTEKGKYVELRCDPISGHTALYWYRQSLGQGPEFLIYFQGTGAADDSGLPNDRFFAVRPEGSVSTLKIQRTERGDSAVYLCASADWANTEAFFGQGTRLTVV.